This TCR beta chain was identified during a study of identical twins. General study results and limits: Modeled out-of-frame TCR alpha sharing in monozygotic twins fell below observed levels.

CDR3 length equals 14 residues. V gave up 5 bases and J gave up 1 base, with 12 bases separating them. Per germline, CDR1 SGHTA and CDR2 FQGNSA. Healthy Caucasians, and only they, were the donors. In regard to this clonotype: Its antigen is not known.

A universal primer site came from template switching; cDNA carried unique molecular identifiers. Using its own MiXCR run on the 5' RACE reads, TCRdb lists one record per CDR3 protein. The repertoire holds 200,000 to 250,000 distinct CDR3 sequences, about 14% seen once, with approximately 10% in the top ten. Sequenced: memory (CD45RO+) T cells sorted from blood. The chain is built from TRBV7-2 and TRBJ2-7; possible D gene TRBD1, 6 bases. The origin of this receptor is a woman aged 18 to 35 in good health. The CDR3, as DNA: TGTGCCAGCAGCCCCCTAGGACAGTCCTACGAGCAGTACTTC. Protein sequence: CASSPLGQSYEQYF. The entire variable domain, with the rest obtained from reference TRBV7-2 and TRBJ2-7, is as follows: GAGVSQSPSNKVTEKGKDVELRCDPISGHTALYWYRQSLGQGLEFLIYFQGNSAPDKSGLPSDRFSAERTGGSVSTLTIQRTQQEDSAVYLCASSPLGQSYEQYFGPGTRLTVT.